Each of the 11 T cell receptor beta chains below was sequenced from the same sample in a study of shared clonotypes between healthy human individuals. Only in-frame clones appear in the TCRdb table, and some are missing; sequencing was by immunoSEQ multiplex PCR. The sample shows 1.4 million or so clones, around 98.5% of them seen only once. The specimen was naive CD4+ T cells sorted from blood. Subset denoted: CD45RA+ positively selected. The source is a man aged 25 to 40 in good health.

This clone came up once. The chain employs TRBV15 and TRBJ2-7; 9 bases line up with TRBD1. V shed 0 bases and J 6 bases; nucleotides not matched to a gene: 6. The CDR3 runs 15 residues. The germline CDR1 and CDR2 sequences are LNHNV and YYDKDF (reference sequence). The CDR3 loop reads CATSREMGQGREQYF. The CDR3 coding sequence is TGTGCCACCAGCAGAGAAATGGGACAGGGCCGCGAGCAGTACTTC.

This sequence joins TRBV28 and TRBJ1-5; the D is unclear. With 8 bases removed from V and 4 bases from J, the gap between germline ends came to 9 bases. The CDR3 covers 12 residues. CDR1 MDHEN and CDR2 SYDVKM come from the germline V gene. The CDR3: CASGILNQPQHF. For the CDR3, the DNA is TGTGCCAGCGGGATCCTAAATCAGCCCCAGCATTTT.

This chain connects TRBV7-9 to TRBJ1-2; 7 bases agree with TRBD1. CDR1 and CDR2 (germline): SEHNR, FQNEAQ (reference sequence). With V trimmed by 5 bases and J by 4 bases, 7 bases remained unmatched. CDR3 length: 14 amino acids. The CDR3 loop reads CASSPTGFGYGYTF. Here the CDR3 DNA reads TGTGCCAGCAGCCCGACAGGGTTTGGCTATGGCTACACCTTC.

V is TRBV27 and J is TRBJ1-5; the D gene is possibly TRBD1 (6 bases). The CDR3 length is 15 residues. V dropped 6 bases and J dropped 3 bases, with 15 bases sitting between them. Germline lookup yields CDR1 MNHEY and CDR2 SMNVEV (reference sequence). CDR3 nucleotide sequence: TGTGCCAGCAGCCCAGGGCAGGGGCTCAATCAGCCCCAGCATTTT. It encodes CASSPGQGLNQPQHF.

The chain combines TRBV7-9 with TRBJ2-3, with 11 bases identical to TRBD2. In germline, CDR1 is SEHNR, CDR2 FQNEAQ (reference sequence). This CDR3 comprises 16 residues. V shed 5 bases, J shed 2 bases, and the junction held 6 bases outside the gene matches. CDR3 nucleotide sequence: TGTGCCAGCAGCCGTGGGACTAGCGGCATCACAGATACGCAGTATTTT. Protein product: CASSRGTSGITDTQYF.

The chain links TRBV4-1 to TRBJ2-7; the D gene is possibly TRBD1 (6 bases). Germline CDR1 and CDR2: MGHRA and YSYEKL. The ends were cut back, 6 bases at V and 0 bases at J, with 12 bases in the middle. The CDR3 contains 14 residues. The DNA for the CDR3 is TGCGCCAGCAGTAGGACAGAAAGCTCCTACGAGCAGTACTTC. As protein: CASSRTESSYEQYF.

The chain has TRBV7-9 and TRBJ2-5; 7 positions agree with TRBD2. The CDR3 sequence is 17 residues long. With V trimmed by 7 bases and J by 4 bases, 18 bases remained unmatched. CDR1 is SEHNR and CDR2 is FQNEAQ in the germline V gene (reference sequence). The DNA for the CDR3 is TGTGCCAGCAATCCCCTCGGGGTAGCGGGCCTTGCAGAGACCCAGTACTTC. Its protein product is CASNPLGVAGLAETQYF.

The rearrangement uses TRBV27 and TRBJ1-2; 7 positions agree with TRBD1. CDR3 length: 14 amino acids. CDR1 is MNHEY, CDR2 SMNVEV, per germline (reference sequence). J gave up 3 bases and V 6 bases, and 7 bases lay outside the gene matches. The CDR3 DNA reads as TGTGCCAGCAGCCGCGGACAGGCAGACTATGGCTACACCTTC. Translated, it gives CASSRGQADYGYTF.

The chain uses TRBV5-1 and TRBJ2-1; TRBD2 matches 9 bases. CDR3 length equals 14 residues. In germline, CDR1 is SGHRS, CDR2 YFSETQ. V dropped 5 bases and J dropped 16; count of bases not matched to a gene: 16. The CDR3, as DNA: TGCGCCAGCAGTCTGGTGGCCAGCGGGGGGACCTCTTTCTTC. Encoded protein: CASSLVASGGTSFF.

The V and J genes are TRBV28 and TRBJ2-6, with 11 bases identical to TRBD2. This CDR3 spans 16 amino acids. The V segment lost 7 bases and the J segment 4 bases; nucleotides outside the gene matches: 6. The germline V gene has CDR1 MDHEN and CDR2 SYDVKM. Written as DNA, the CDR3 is TGTGCCAGCAATCTAGCGGGAGGACCCGGGGCCAACGTCCTGACTTTC. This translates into CASNLAGGPGANVLTF.

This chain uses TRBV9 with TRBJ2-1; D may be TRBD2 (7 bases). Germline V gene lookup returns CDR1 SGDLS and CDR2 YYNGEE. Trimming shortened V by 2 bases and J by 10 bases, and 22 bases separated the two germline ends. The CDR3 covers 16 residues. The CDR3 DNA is TGTGCCAGCAGCGTCGCGGGGGCAGGGTTCGTCGGGGAGCAGTTCTTC. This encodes CASSVAGAGFVGEQFF.